These 5 T cell receptor beta chains came from one sample sequenced in a study of shared clonotypes between healthy human individuals. Method: immunoSEQ multiplex PCR; TCRdb's copy keeps in-frame clones and lacks some. Counted here are under 2.5 million clones, around 90% occurring once; the ten biggest clones make up 0.37%. The source material was naive CD4+ T cells from PBMCs. The subset is: CD45RA+ positively selected. All receptors derive from a man aged 18 to 30 in good health. Some clones in this sample may be carry-over from other donors' samples.

The V gene is TRBV6-6, the J gene TRBJ1-6; the D is unclear. From germline, CDR1 is MNHNY and CDR2 SVGAGI (reference sequence). There are 13 residues in the CDR3. V lost 0 bases to trimming and J lost 10 bases, with 7 bases between them. The CDR3: CASSYSRESPLHF. CDR3 coding DNA: TGTGCCAGCAGTTACTCGCGGGAATCACCCCTCCACTTT.

The genes are TRBV10-3 and TRBJ2-1; 9 bases align to TRBD2. This CDR3 is built from 17 residues. The germline CDR1 and CDR2 sequences are ENHRY and SYGVKD. V was pared by 3 bases and J by 4 bases, with 10 bases of the junction left unmatched. The CDR3 DNA follows: TGTGCCATCAGTGATCCGACGACTAGCGGAGTTTACAATGAGCAGTTCTTC. Its translation is CAISDPTTSGVYNEQFF.

V and J are TRBV4-1 and TRBJ1-2; the D gene is possibly TRBD1 (5 bases). The CDR3 is made up of 17 amino acids. Trimming removed 1 base at V and 7 bases at J, with 22 bases between. The V gene's germline CDR1 is MGHRA and CDR2 YSYEKL. CDR3: CASSQGGPGTLSSGYTF. CDR3 in DNA: TGCGCCAGCAGCCAAGGTGGACCCGGGACTCTATCCAGTGGCTACACCTTC.

The chain joins TRBV25-1 to TRBJ2-2; TRBD2 might be the D (6 bases). With 7 bases removed from V and 0 bases from J, the gap between germline ends came to 12 bases. The V gene's germline CDR1 is MGHDK and CDR2 SYGVNS. This CDR3 spans 15 amino acids. CDR3 residues: CASKGSGANTGELFF. The CDR3 DNA sequence: TGTGCCAGCAAAGGGTCGGGGGCGAACACCGGGGAGCTGTTTTTT.

V and J are TRBV6-1 and TRBJ1-3; D gene unclear. Germline V gene sequence: CDR1 MNHNS, CDR2 SASEGT. The CDR3 sequence is 16 residues long. The V gene lost 3 bases and the J gene lost 0 bases, with 12 bases spanning the gap. The CDR3 region has the DNA TGTGCCAGCAGTGATTTCCCCCCTGGCTCTGGAAACACCATATATTTT. Translating gives CASSDFPPGSGNTIYF.